The 4 T cell receptor beta chains given below trace back to one sample, sequenced in a study of CD8 T cells in ankylosing spondylitis. In TCRdb, the 5' RACE reads were re-called with MiXCR into one record per CDR3 protein. The table records 210,000 or so distinct CDR3 sequences, roughly 24% of them present only once. The sequencing sample was made of blood, either unsorted or a sorted T cell fraction (not recorded which). The receptors shown here come from a male donor with ankylosing spondylitis or in good health (not recorded which).

The gene calls are TRBV20-1 and TRBJ2-1; no clear D gene. Germline assignment: CDR1 DFQATT and CDR2 SNEGSKA (reference sequence). The CDR3 consists of 12 residues. The ends were cut back, 1 base at V and 4 bases at J, with 5 bases in the middle. The CDR3 DNA reads as TGCAGTGCTAGAGTACCTTACAATGAGCAGTTCTTC. Translation gives CSARVPYNEQFF.

This clonotype was detected many times. V and J are TRBV7-2 and TRBJ2-1, with 7 positions matching TRBD2. Unmatched junction bases numbered 7, after V lost 1 base and J lost 4 bases. Germline values: CDR1 SGHTA, CDR2 FQGNSA. This CDR3 is built from 16 residues. This chain's CDR3 is CASSLVGLAAYNEQFF. The CDR3 coding sequence is TGTGCCAGCAGCTTAGTAGGGCTAGCGGCATACAATGAGCAGTTCTTC.

The table lists this clonotype with many counts. V gene TRBV7-3 combines with J gene TRBJ2-1; TRBD2 aligns across 12 bases. There are 14 residues in the CDR3. The V gene end was trimmed by 1 base and the J gene end by 14 bases; junction bases not matched to a gene: 6. Germline V gives CDR1 SGHTA, CDR2 FQGTGA. CDR3 sequence: CASSLMGLAGQEFF. CDR3 nucleotide sequence: TGTGCCAGCAGCTTAATGGGACTAGCGGGTCAGGAGTTCTTC.

This chain links TRBV12-3 or TRBV12-4 with TRBJ2-7; TRBD2 is a possible D gene (6 bases). V lost 8 bases to trimming and J lost 4 bases, with 12 bases between them. This CDR3 region has 12 residues. CDR3 sequence: CASAGQLYEQYF. CDR3 sequence (DNA): TGTGCCAGCGCGGGGCAGTTATACGAGCAGTACTTC.